Listed below are T cell receptor beta chains from one sample, sequenced in a study of cytomegalovirus exposure and HLA in healthy donors. Sequencing used immunoSEQ multiplex PCR; TCRdb keeps in-frame clones, though not all of them. This table holds some 210,000 clones, 80% to 90% found once. The material sequenced was PBMCs. Source of these receptors: a man aged 30 to 45 in good health and CMV-seronegative. The CDR3 runs from the conserved cysteine through the conserved F or W. A D gene is named only where the DNA matches it firmly. Expanded clones are given a class, and other clones once, few, many or no size at all.

clone size	V gene	D gene	J gene	CDR3 DNA	CDR3 protein
-	TRBV2	-	TRBJ1-4	TGTGCCAGCAGCAAAGGGAGAACCCGCAATGAAAAACTGTTTTTT	CASSKGRTRNEKLFF
-	TRBV5-1	-	TRBJ1-6	TGCGCCAGCAGCTTGACGAGGGATTCACCCCTCCACTTT	CASSLTRDSPLHF
-	TRBV4-1	-	TRBJ1-3	TGCGCCAGCAGCCATGGACCGGGGTTTGACACCATATATTTT	CASSHGPGFDTIYF
-	TRBV28	-	TRBJ1-5	TGTGCCAGCAGTCAAAACCCCGGGATTTATAGCAATCAGCCCCAGCATTTT	CASSQNPGIYSNQPQHF
-	TRBV11-2	TRBD2	TRBJ2-1	TGTGCCAGCAGCTTAGGGCGGGGGGTTGGAGTAGAGCAGTTCTTC	CASSLGRGVGVEQFF
-	TRBV4-2	-	TRBJ2-1	TGTGCCAGCAGCTCAACCGGCAATGAGCAGTTCTTC	CASSSTGNEQFF
-	TRBV7-2	TRBD1	TRBJ2-2	TGTGCCAGCAGCTCCCCTGGACAGGGAGATCGCACCGGGGAGCTGTTTTTT	CASSSPGQGDRTGELFF
-	TRBV28	-	TRBJ1-2	TGTGCCAGCAGTTCAGGGTCCCTTGGCTACACCTTC	CASSSGSLGYTF
-	TRBV6-1	-	TRBJ2-7	TGTGCCAGCAGTGAGCCTCCGGTGGGGGGAACCTACGAGCAGTACTTC	CASSEPPVGGTYEQYF
-	TRBV7-2	TRBD2	TRBJ2-3	TGTGCCAGCAGCGGAGGACTAGCGGTGGATACGCAGTATTTT	CASSGGLAVDTQYF
-	TRBV30	-	TRBJ2-1	TGTGCCTGGAGCCTGGGCGCTGAGCAGTTCTTC	CAWSLGAEQFF
-	TRBV11-2	-	TRBJ2-5	TGTGCCAGCAGCTTAGGACAGGAAGAGACCCAGTACTTC	CASSLGQEETQYF
-	TRBV25-1	TRBD1	TRBJ1-6	TGTGCCAGCAGTGAGTACAGGGGATCACCCCTCCACTTT	CASSEYRGSPLHF
-	TRBV5-1	TRBD2	TRBJ2-1	TGCGCCAGCCCGGGGGGGGTCTCCTACAATGAGCAGTTCTTC	CASPGGVSYNEQFF
-	TRBV9	-	TRBJ1-3	TGTGCCAGCAGCGTAGGTAGCCTGGGAAACACCATATATTTT	CASSVGSLGNTIYF
few	TRBV5-1	-	TRBJ1-1	TGCGCCAGCAGTCCCGGGGGTGGGACCAGAATGAACACTGAAGCTTTCTTT	CASSPGGGTRMNTEAFF
-	TRBV6-1	-	TRBJ2-7	TGTGCCAGCAGATCGACACAGGGTCCCTACGAGCAGTACTTC	CASRSTQGPYEQYF
-	TRBV6-5	-	TRBJ1-3	TGTGCCAGCACCCCGGGACACGGAAACACCATATATTTT	CASTPGHGNTIYF
-	TRBV29-1	-	TRBJ2-2	TGCGCGGGGCGAGGCACCGGGGAGCTGTTTTTT	CAGRGTGELFF
few	TRBV6-5	TRBD1	TRBJ1-1	TGTGCCAGCAGGCCCGGGACAGAGAACACTGAAGCTTTCTTT	CASRPGTENTEAFF
-	TRBV6-4	TRBD2	TRBJ2-7	TGTGCCAGCAGTGACGAACCGGGACTACACTACGAGCAGTACTTC	CASSDEPGLHYEQYF
-	TRBV28	-	TRBJ2-7	TGTGCCAGCAGTTTGGGTTCGCTTTTGAACTCGGGAGTAGGGAACGAGCAGTACTTC	CASSLGSLLNSGVGNEQYF
-	TRBV4-1	TRBD1	TRBJ1-2	TGCGCCAGCAGCCAAGATGCCGGGACAGGGAACTATGGCTACACCTTC	CASSQDAGTGNYGYTF
-	TRBV9	TRBD1	TRBJ1-2	TGTGCCAGCACCCTCACAGGGGGCGCGGGCTACACCTTC	CASTLTGGAGYTF
-	TRBV5-1	-	TRBJ2-7	TGCGCCAGCAGCCAGGGACTCCCTGGGGGGATAACCTACGAGCAGTACTTC	CASSQGLPGGITYEQYF
-	TRBV2	-	TRBJ2-7	TGTGCCAGCAGTTCCGGGACTGTAATCCTCCACGAGCAGTACTTC	CASSSGTVILHEQYF
-	TRBV28	TRBD2	TRBJ2-1	TGTGCCAGCAGTTTAATTAGCGGGCGGCCGAATGAGCAGTTCTTC	CASSLISGRPNEQFF
-	TRBV5-4	-	TRBJ2-7	TGTGCCAGCAGCTTGGGAACGGCGGGAAGGCTCTACGAGCAGTACTTC	CASSLGTAGRLYEQYF
few	TRBV6-5	TRBD1	TRBJ1-5	TGTGCCAGCAGGGACAGGTTCCTTTCCCAGCATTTT	CASRDRFLSQHF
-	TRBV29-1	TRBD1	TRBJ2-4	TGCAGCGTTGAAGTGTGGGGGACAGGGGTAGGTGTGGAAAACATTCAGTACTTC	CSVEVWGTGVGVENIQYF
-	TRBV21-1	-	TRBJ1-2	TGTGCCAGCAGGTATGTACGGGACAGGATTTCTAACTATGGCTACACCTTC	CASRYVRDRISNYGYTF
-	TRBV27	TRBD1	TRBJ2-6	TGTGCCAGCTGCACAGGGGTAACCGGGGTCAACGTCCTGACTTTC	CASCTGVTGVNVLTF
-	TRBV6-5	TRBD1	TRBJ1-2	TGTGCCAGCACCAGGGGACAGATAGATGGCTACACCTTC	CASTRGQIDGYTF
-	TRBV10-3	-	TRBJ2-7	TGTGCCATCTCCCAGGGTCCTCCATCCCACGAGCAGTACTTC	CAISQGPPSHEQYF
-	TRBV28	-	TRBJ2-1	TGTGCCAGCAGTTTGGAGACGGAGCAGTTCTTC	CASSLETEQFF
once	TRBV28	TRBD2	TRBJ2-7	TGTGCCAGCAGTAGCGTTACTAGCGGGAGGGTCCAGTCCTACGAGCAGTACTTC	CASSSVTSGRVQSYEQYF
few	TRBV18	-	TRBJ1-1	TGTGCCAGCTCACAAGGGGGGAACACTGAAGCTTTCTTT	CASSQGGNTEAFF
-	TRBV4-1	TRBD2	TRBJ2-7	TGCGCCAGCAGGAACACGGGACTAGCGGGGGGCTACGAGCAGTACTTC	CASRNTGLAGGYEQYF
few	TRBV6-6	-	TRBJ1-1	TGTGCCAGCGAGGGGGTCACTGAAGCTTTCTTT	CASEGVTEAFF
-	TRBV7-7	TRBD2	TRBJ2-3	TGTGCTAGCAGCCTGGGTTTAGCGGGGGCGGATACGCAGTATTTT	CASSLGLAGADTQYF
once	TRBV7-9	-	TRBJ1-4	TGTGCCAGCAGCCGCGGTACAACTAATGAAAAACTGTTTTTT	CASSRGTTNEKLFF
-	TRBV5-1	-	TRBJ2-3	TGCGCCAGCAGCTTGGGAGCTAGCCCGGCCACAGATACGCAGTATTTT	CASSLGASPATDTQYF
-	TRBV19	-	TRBJ2-3	TGTGCCAGTAGTAACGAGGGGGTTAGCACAGATACGCAGTATTTT	CASSNEGVSTDTQYF
-	TRBV28	TRBD1	TRBJ1-5	TGTGCCAGCAGAACTAACAGGGGTGGTGGCAATCAGCCCCAGCATTTT	CASRTNRGGGNQPQHF
-	TRBV20-1	-	TRBJ2-7	TGCAGTGCTAGCCAGGGTAACGAGCAGTACTTC	CSASQGNEQYF
-	TRBV5-4	TRBD2	TRBJ2-1	TGTGCCAGCAGCCGGGGGGGCCTAGCGGGAGTAGGGGTGACCTACAATGAGCAGTTCTTC	CASSRGGLAGVGVTYNEQFF
-	TRBV7-6	-	TRBJ1-5	TGTGCCAGCAGCCAAACAGGGAGTAGGTCTCAGCCCCAGCATTTT	CASSQTGSRSQPQHF
-	TRBV19	-	TRBJ1-6	TGTGCCAGTAAACTACACGGCGTTTCACCCCTCCACTTT	CASKLHGVSPLHF
-	TRBV4-1	TRBD1	TRBJ1-2	TGCGCCAGCAGCCAAGGGCTGGCCGGGACAGGGCGCCATGGCTACACCTTC	CASSQGLAGTGRHGYTF
few	TRBV7-7	TRBD1	TRBJ2-5	TGTGCTAGCAGCACCTTTTCCGGGACAGGGATGGGGGAGACCCAGTACTTC	CASSTFSGTGMGETQYF
-	TRBV7-9	TRBD2	TRBJ2-1	TGTGCCAGCAGCTTTGAGAGTGGACTAGCGGGGGAAAATGAGCAGTTCTTC	CASSFESGLAGENEQFF
-	TRBV11-2	TRBD2	TRBJ2-3	TGTGCCAGCACCCCGGGCCCGAGCGGGGTTTTCTATTTT	CASTPGPSGVFYF
once	TRBV29-1	-	TRBJ2-1	TGCGGCGTTGATAATTTAGAGGGATGGAGCTCCTACAATGAGCAGTTCTTC	CGVDNLEGWSSYNEQFF
few	TRBV6-1	-	TRBJ1-2	TGTGCCAGCGGAGACCAACTTGGCTACACCTTC	CASGDQLGYTF
-	TRBV7-8	-	TRBJ1-5	TGTGCCAGCAGCTTAGTGCAGGGCAATCAGCCCCAGCATTTT	CASSLVQGNQPQHF
-	TRBV28	-	TRBJ1-5	TGTGCCAGCAGTCCCCTTATCCCAGCAGGAAGCAATCAGCCCCAGCATTTT	CASSPLIPAGSNQPQHF
-	TRBV5-1	TRBD1	TRBJ1-4	TGCGCCAGCAGCCTGGGTGCGGGACAGCAAAATGAAAAACTGTTTTTT	CASSLGAGQQNEKLFF
-	TRBV21-1	-	TRBJ2-5	TGTGCCAGCAGCAAACCGGGACAGAAAGAGACCCAGTACTTC	CASSKPGQKETQYF